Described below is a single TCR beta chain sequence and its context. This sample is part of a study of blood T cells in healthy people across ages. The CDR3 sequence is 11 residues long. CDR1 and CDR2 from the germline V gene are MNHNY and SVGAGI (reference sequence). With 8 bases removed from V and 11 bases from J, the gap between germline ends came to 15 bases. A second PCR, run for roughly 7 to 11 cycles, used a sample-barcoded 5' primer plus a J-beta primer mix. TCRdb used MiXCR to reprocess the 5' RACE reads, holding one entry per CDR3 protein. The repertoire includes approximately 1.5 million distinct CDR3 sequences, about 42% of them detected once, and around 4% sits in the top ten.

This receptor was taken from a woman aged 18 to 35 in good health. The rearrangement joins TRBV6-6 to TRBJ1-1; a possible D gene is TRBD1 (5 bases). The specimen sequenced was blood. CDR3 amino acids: CASRWRGEAFF. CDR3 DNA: TGTGCCAGCCGCTGGAGGGGTGAGGCTTTCTTT.